These 5 T cell receptor beta chains originate from one sample sequenced in a study of cytomegalovirus exposure and HLA in healthy donors. TCRdb keeps only in-frame clones here, not all; method: immunoSEQ multiplex PCR. The table records over 150,000 clones, roughly 95% of them present only once. Sequencing was performed on PBMCs. The receptors originated from a woman between 18 and 30 years old in good health and CMV-seronegative.

The chain links TRBV18 to TRBJ2-7; TRBD1 aligns across 10 bases. The V segment lost 3 bases and the J segment 7 bases; nucleotides outside the gene matches: 6. The CDR3 loop spans 14 amino acids. The germline gives CDR1 KGHSH, CDR2 LQKENI. The CDR3 protein is CASSPGTGATEQYF. In DNA form, the CDR3 reads TGTGCCAGCTCACCGGGGACAGGGGCTACGGAGCAGTACTTC.

Only one count was recorded for this clone. The chain uses TRBV19 and TRBJ2-1; D is perhaps TRBD2 (5 bases). With 3 bases removed from V and 3 bases from J, the gap between germline ends came to 12 bases. The germline V gene has CDR1 LNHDA and CDR2 SQIVND (reference sequence). The CDR3 spans 15 residues. The CDR3 spells CASSMVQAGYNEQFF. The CDR3 coding sequence is TGTGCCAGTAGTATGGTGCAGGCGGGCTACAATGAGCAGTTCTTC.

The chain recombines TRBV5-6 with TRBJ1-5; 11 bases map to TRBD1. The germline CDR1 and CDR2 sequences are SGHDT and YYEEEE. The CDR3 contains 16 residues. V lost 4 bases and J lost 2; bases outside the gene matches: 5. The CDR3 bases are TGTGCCAGCAGCCAGGGGACAGGGGGAGGCAATCAGCCCCAGCATTTT. Translation: CASSQGTGGGNQPQHF.

This clone was recorded once. The genes are TRBV6-6 and TRBJ1-2; 8 nucleotides match TRBD1. The CDR3 is 13 residues long. Germline loops: CDR1 MNHNY, CDR2 SVGAGI (reference sequence). Losses at the gene ends were 5 bases for V and 7 bases for J; bases not matched to a gene: 6. The CDR3 here is CASSPDRAGGYTF. CDR3 DNA sequence: TGTGCCAGCAGTCCGGACAGGGCAGGTGGCTACACCTTC.

This chain connects TRBV4-1 to TRBJ1-2; D may be TRBD1 (6 bases). The CDR3 runs to 17 residues. V lost 0 bases, J lost 5 bases, and 19 bases lay in between. The germline V gene has CDR1 MGHRA and CDR2 YSYEKL. The CDR3, as DNA: TGCGCCAGCAGCCAAGATTCCCTCGAACAGGGCGGGTATGGCTACACCTTC. It yields the protein CASSQDSLEQGGYGYTF.